The clone carrying this TCR beta chain was picked up one time. Its matching antigen is unknown. Here immunoSEQ multiplex PCR was the method, and the copy in TCRdb shows in-frame clones only, minus some. This table holds about 160,000 clones, roughly 88% found once. The source of the sample is a study of T cell responses to AZD1222 COVID-19 vaccine. Study-level points and caveats: Seropositivity was recorded at baseline in only six AZD1222 recipients. All repertoire sampling was performed exclusively after the peak T cell response.

Doses given second, at about 4 or about 12 weeks, were pooled. This CDR3 is 14 amino acids long. Trimming took off 4 bases at V and 2 bases at J, with 12 bases between the two ends. Germline-derived CDR1 and CDR2 are SGHNT and YYREEE (reference sequence). The rearrangement joins TRBV5-4 to TRBJ1-1; D is possibly TRBD1 (6 bases). The TCR originated in an adult who received the AZD1222 COVID-19 vaccine. Specimen: peripheral blood, collected 28 days after the second AZD1222 dose. The CDR3 DNA sequence: TGTGCCAGCAGCCCCCGAGGGGGAAACACTGAAGCTTTCTTT. Its translation: CASSPRGGNTEAFF.